The text below deals with one TCR beta chain. Its antigen is not identified. V was shortened by 2 bases and J by 3 bases, with 14 bases between the two germline ends. Germline CDR1 reads MNHNS; CDR2 reads SASEGT. The CDR3 length is 16 residues. Exposure to brentuximab vedotin varied, and each patient had relapsed following autologous stem cell transplantation. TCRdb keeps only in-frame clones here, not all; method: immunoSEQ multiplex PCR. The top ten hold approximately 16% of the sample, which has tens of thousands of clones, 80% to 90% seen once. This sample is drawn from a study of PD-1 blockade in classical Hodgkin lymphoma. Study-wide findings and caveats: It was reported that newly diagnosed patients had less baseline TCR diversity than healthy donors.

The receptor's source is a human donor with classical Hodgkin lymphoma. This sample comprised peripheral blood mononuclear cells (PBMCs), obtained at baseline. The V and J genes are TRBV6-1 and TRBJ1-5; D unclear. The CDR3 protein is CASSESAGGSNQPQHF. The CDR3 region has the DNA TGTGCCAGCAGTGAAAGTGCGGGTGGGTCCAATCAGCCCCAGCATTTT.